The entry below describes one TCR beta chain. Some second doses came at about 4 weeks and others at about 12 weeks; these were pooled. The data are from a study of T cell responses to AZD1222 COVID-19 vaccine. Sequencing was performed with immunoSEQ multiplex PCR; in TCRdb, only in-frame clones are kept and a portion is missing. Counted here are 90,000 to 150,000 clones, approximately 90% occurring once; the ten biggest clones make up roughly 2.7%. This sequence originates from an adult who received the AZD1222 COVID-19 vaccine. This sample comprised peripheral blood, obtained 28 days after the second AZD1222 dose.

The CDR3: CASRSRGTGITYSNQPQHF. CDR3 bases: TGTGCCAGCAGATCGCGCGGGACAGGGATAACCTATAGCAATCAGCCCCAGCATTTT. The J gene is TRBJ1-5, the V gene TRBV27; 9 positions agree with TRBD1. Germline CDR1 is MNHEY and CDR2 is SMNVEV (reference sequence). The CDR3 has 19 residues. The J segment lost 0 bases and the V segment lost 6 bases, leaving 15 bases of the junction unmatched.